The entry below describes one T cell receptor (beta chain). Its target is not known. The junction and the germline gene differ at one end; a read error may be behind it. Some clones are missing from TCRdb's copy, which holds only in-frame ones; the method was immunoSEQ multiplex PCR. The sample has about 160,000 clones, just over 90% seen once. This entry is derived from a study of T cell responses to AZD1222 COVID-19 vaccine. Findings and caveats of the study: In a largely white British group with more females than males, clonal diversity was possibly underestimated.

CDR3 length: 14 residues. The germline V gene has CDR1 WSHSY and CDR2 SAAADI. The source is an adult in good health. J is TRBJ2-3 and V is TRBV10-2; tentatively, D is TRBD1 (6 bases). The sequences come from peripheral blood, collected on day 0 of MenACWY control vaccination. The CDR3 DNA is TGCGCCAGCTGTGAGCCCCAGGGGAAAGATACGCAGTATTTT. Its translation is CASCEPQGKDTQYF.